Shown below are 30 T cell receptor beta chains from a single sample sequenced in a study of T cell responses to AZD1222 COVID-19 vaccine. Measured with immunoSEQ multiplex PCR; TCRdb has only the in-frame clones, and not every one. The sample has approximately 180,000 clones; around nine tenths are singletons. The sequenced sample was peripheral blood, obtained on day 0 of AZD1222 vaccination. Receptors were obtained from an adult in good health.

The J gene is TRBJ1-1, the V gene TRBV29-1; D call uncertain. The CDR3 contains 12 residues. Germline CDR1 and CDR2: SQVTM and ANQGSEA. Trimming left V 7 bases short and J 0 bases short, with 9 bases between. In nucleotides, the CDR3 is TGCAGCGCCGCGGTGATGAACACTGAAGCTTTCTTT. As protein: CSAAVMNTEAFF.

The chain employs TRBV7-6 and TRBJ1-1; D gene unclear. Looked up from germline, CDR1 is SGHVS and CDR2 is FNYEAQ. Trimming took off 2 bases at V and 6 bases at J, with 19 bases between the two ends. The CDR3 loop spans 16 amino acids. DNA of the CDR3: TGTGCCAGCAGCTTAAATTCTGCGGGCGCTGGGGCTGAAGCTTTCTTT. Protein: CASSLNSAGAGAEAFF.

The chain uses TRBV5-5 and TRBJ1-1; D gene unclear. In germline, CDR1 is SGHKS, CDR2 YYEKEE (reference sequence). The CDR3 covers 14 residues. The V end was cut by 2 bases, the J end by 1 base, with 9 bases between. CDR3 in amino acids: CASSFPPPNTEAFF. In DNA form, the CDR3 reads TGTGCCAGCAGCTTTCCCCCGCCGAACACTGAAGCTTTCTTT.

V gene TRBV19 combines with J gene TRBJ1-6, with 7 bases identical to TRBD1. V lost 5 bases and J lost 6; bases outside the gene matches: 7. The CDR3 loop spans 15 amino acids. CDR1 is LNHDA, CDR2 SQIVND, per germline (reference sequence). Written as DNA, the CDR3 is TGTGCCAGTAGTGCCGAGACAGGGACTAATTCACCCCTCCACTTT. Translation gives CASSAETGTNSPLHF.

This chain connects TRBV5-1 to TRBJ2-2; D not certain. Trimming took off 2 bases at V and 6 bases at J, with 8 bases between the two ends. Germline CDR1 SGHRS, CDR2 YFSETQ. The CDR3 is 13 residues long. Written as DNA, the CDR3 is TGCGCCAGCAGCTTACTACTTCCCGGGGAGCTGTTTTTT. Translation: CASSLLLPGELFF.

This sequence joins TRBV19 and TRBJ1-5; unclear D gene. V lost 3 bases to trimming and J lost 4 bases, with 13 bases between them. Germline CDR1 and CDR2: LNHDA and SQIVND (reference sequence). This CDR3 spans 15 amino acids. CDR3 loop: CASSIRTATNQPQHF. In DNA form, the CDR3 reads TGTGCCAGTAGTATTCGAACAGCAACAAATCAGCCCCAGCATTTT.

The chain recombines TRBV5-1 with TRBJ2-5; possible D gene TRBD2, 5 bases. This CDR3 contains 15 residues. From germline, CDR1 is SGHRS and CDR2 YFSETQ. V lost 3 bases and J 1 base, leaving 13 bases between the germline ends. CDR3 sequence (DNA): TGCGCCAGCAGCTCTAACTCGGGGATCCAAGAGACCCAGTACTTC. Translation: CASSSNSGIQETQYF.

The V and J genes are TRBV7-8 and TRBJ2-1; the D is unclear. Germline V gene lookup returns CDR1 SGHVS and CDR2 FQNEAQ. Trimming took 1 base from V and 11 from J, leaving 15 bases between them. This CDR3 has 14 amino acids. CDR3 DNA sequence: TGTGCCAGCAGCTTAGGGTTCGGCGGAGTACAGCAGTTCTTC. It yields the protein CASSLGFGGVQQFF.

The chain employs TRBV5-1 and TRBJ1-3; D is unclear. CDR1 is SGHRS and CDR2 is YFSETQ in the germline V gene. Trimming took 4 bases from V and 4 from J, leaving 9 bases between them. The CDR3 consists of 13 residues. CDR3 protein: CASSTGRGNTIYF. As DNA, the CDR3 is TGCGCCAGCAGCACCGGTCGAGGAAACACCATATATTTT. Full variable domain (missing parts from reference TRBV5-1 and TRBJ1-3): KAGVTQTPRYLIKTRGQQVTLSCSPISGHRSVSWYQQTPGQGLQFLFEYFSETQRNKGNFPGRFSGRQFSNSRSEMNVSTLELGDSALYLCASSTGRGNTIYFGEGSWLTVV.

CDR3 sequence: CASSQNRPTNYGYTF. The CDR3 bases are TGTGCCAGCAGCCAGAACAGGCCCACTAACTATGGCTACACCTTC. The V call is TRBV3-1 (or the pseudogene TRBV3-2), the J call TRBJ1-2, with D perhaps matching TRBD1 (5 bases). This CDR3 comprises 15 residues. The germline V and J ends were trimmed by 3 bases and 0 bases, with 11 bases remaining between them. Germline CDR1 reads LGHDT; CDR2 reads YNNKEL (reference sequence).

A single count supports this clone. CDR3 sequence: CASSPTGETQYF. In nucleotides, the CDR3 is TGTGCCAGCAGCCCTACAGGGGAGACCCAGTACTTC. The V gene is TRBV7-7, the J gene TRBJ2-5; the D gene is possibly TRBD1 (6 bases). From germline, CDR1 is SSHAT and CDR2 FNYEAQ (reference sequence). The CDR3 spans 12 residues. Trimming removed 5 bases from V and 5 bases from J, with 9 bases in between.

V and J are TRBV4-1 and TRBJ1-2; D is possibly TRBD1 (5 bases). V lost 4 bases, J lost 3 bases, and 15 bases lay in between. Germline V gives CDR1 MGHRA, CDR2 YSYEKL. The CDR3 is 15 amino acids. DNA of the CDR3: TGCGCCAGCAGCCCCGGTCCCAGGGCCGACTATGGCTACACCTTC. Translating it yields CASSPGPRADYGYTF.

The chain links TRBV9 to TRBJ1-6; weak D call: TRBD1 (6 bases). CDR3 length: 17 residues. In germline, CDR1 is SGDLS, CDR2 YYNGEE. The V end lost 0 bases, the J end lost 7 bases, and 17 bases lay between the germline ends. For the CDR3, the DNA is TGTGCCAGCAGCGTAGGACAGGAAAAGAGCAGGAATTCACCCCTCCACTTT. It yields the protein CASSVGQEKSRNSPLHF.

Here the CDR3 reads CASSQGIQGARAYEQYF. The CDR3 coding sequence is TGTGCCAGCAGCCAAGGGATACAGGGGGCCAGAGCCTACGAGCAGTACTTC. V usage is TRBV3-1 (or the pseudogene TRBV3-2) and J usage is TRBJ2-7; 9 bases line up with TRBD1. The germline CDR1 and CDR2 sequences are LGHDT and YNNKEL (reference sequence). V lost 1 base and J lost 2; bases outside the gene matches: 9. The length of the CDR3 is 17 residues.

The gene calls are TRBV25-1 and TRBJ2-3; D is unclear. Germline V gives CDR1 MGHDK, CDR2 SYGVNS. Trimming took off 3 bases at V and 6 bases at J, with 10 bases between the two ends. This CDR3 has 13 amino acids. CDR3 sequence: CASSDGILDTQYF. CDR3 nucleotides: TGTGCCAGCAGTGATGGCATCTTGGATACGCAGTATTTT.

The chain joins TRBV7-9 to TRBJ1-4; D is unclear. V gave up 4 bases and J gave up 7 bases, with 13 bases separating them. CDR3 length equals 14 residues. Germline assignment: CDR1 SEHNR and CDR2 FQNEAQ (reference sequence). The CDR3 DNA reads TGTGCCAGCAGCTCCACCGGAGCCTTTGAAAAACTGTTTTTT. This translates into CASSSTGAFEKLFF.

This chain connects TRBV10-2 to TRBJ1-5, with D possibly being TRBD1 (6 bases). The CDR3 loop spans 14 amino acids. Germline V CDR1 and CDR2: WSHSY, SAAADI. V was trimmed by 6 bases and J by 3 bases, leaving 12 bases between them. The CDR3 loop is CASSQQGYNQPQHF. The CDR3 DNA follows: TGCGCCAGCAGCCAACAGGGTTACAATCAGCCCCAGCATTTT.

CDR3 loop: CAITASSQGGYTF. DNA for the CDR3: TGTGCCATCACGGCCAGCTCTCAGGGTGGCTACACCTTC. V and J are TRBV10-3 and TRBJ1-2, with D perhaps TRBD1 (5 bases). From germline, CDR1 is ENHRY and CDR2 SYGVKD. The CDR3 runs 13 residues. V was pared by 7 bases and J by 7 bases, with 16 bases between.

The CDR3 protein is CASSAPGQGPRNEQFF. The CDR3, as DNA: TGTGCCAGTAGTGCTCCGGGACAGGGCCCTCGGAATGAGCAGTTCTTC. The rearrangement joins TRBV19 to TRBJ2-1; 9 bases are shared with TRBD1. CDR3 length equals 16 residues. The V and J ends lost 5 bases and 7 bases, in that order; junction bases with no gene match: 12. CDR1 is LNHDA, CDR2 SQIVND, per germline (reference sequence).

The DNA of the CDR3 is TGTGCCATCAGTGAGAGGGTGATAGATACGCAGTATTTT. Amino acids: CAISERVIDTQYF. The rearrangement joins TRBV10-3 to TRBJ2-3; D is undetermined. This CDR3 has 13 residues. The germline V gene has CDR1 ENHRY and CDR2 SYGVKD. V lost 2 bases and J 5 bases, leaving 8 bases between the germline ends.

The chain joins TRBV6-5 to TRBJ1-2, with D perhaps TRBD1 (5 bases). The V gene's germline CDR1 is MNHEY and CDR2 SVGAGI. V lost 2 bases and J lost 7, with 11 bases in between. This CDR3 comprises 13 residues. This chain's CDR3 is CASSYVTGFGYTF. The DNA of the CDR3 is TGTGCCAGCAGTTACGTTACAGGCTTTGGCTACACCTTC.

A few counts support this clone. CDR3 protein: CATSDSGFDQPQHF. In DNA, the CDR3 is TGTGCCACCAGTGATAGCGGGTTTGATCAGCCCCAGCATTTT. The chain joins TRBV24-1 to TRBJ1-5; D ambiguous. In germline, CDR1 is KGHDR, CDR2 SFDVKD. The V end lost 3 bases, the J end lost 5 bases, and 10 bases lay between the germline ends. The CDR3 has 14 amino acids.

The chain recombines TRBV7-2 with TRBJ2-5; D is uncertain. Deletions cut 1 base from V and 2 bases from J, with 2 bases between. This CDR3 is built from 12 residues. Germline V gene lookup returns CDR1 SGHTA and CDR2 FQGNSA. CDR3 sequence reads: CASSLGQETQYF. In DNA, the CDR3 is TGTGCCAGCAGCTTAGGACAAGAGACCCAGTACTTC.

There are a few counts of this clone. V and J are TRBV11-2 and TRBJ1-5; D uncertain. The germline CDR1 and CDR2 sequences are SGHAT and FQNNGV. Trimming shortened V by 0 bases and J by 6 bases, and 6 bases separated the two germline ends. This CDR3 is 13 amino acids long. CDR3 in amino acids: CASSLDPGQPQHF. The DNA for the CDR3 is TGTGCCAGCAGCTTAGATCCTGGTCAGCCCCAGCATTTT.

This chain links TRBV2 with TRBJ1-6; D perhaps matches TRBD1 (5 bases). The ends were cut back, 5 bases at V and 10 bases at J, with 15 bases in the middle. The CDR3 loop spans 14 amino acids. Germline V gives CDR1 SNHLY, CDR2 FYNNEI. The CDR3 DNA is TGTGCCAGCAGTTTCTCGGGGGTCAGGTCACCCCTCCACTTT. It encodes CASSFSGVRSPLHF. Full variable domain (rest looked up from reference TRBV2 and TRBJ1-6): EPEVTQTPSHQVTQMGQEVILRCVPISNHLYFYWYRQILGQKVEFLVSFYNNEISEKSEIFDDQFSVERPDGSNFTLKIRSTKLEDSAMYFCASSFSGVRSPLHFGNGTRLTVT.

This clone came up a few times. The CDR3 DNA reads as TGTGCCAGCGTTAGGACAGGGGGTGCCTACGAGCAGTACTTC. Translating it yields CASVRTGGAYEQYF. The rearrangement uses TRBV2 and TRBJ2-7, with TRBD1 matching 10 bases. Trimming at V came to 8 bases and at J to 2 bases, leaving 6 bases not matched to a gene. CDR3 length: 14 amino acids. Germline V gives CDR1 SNHLY, CDR2 FYNNEI.

The V call is TRBV6-5, the J call TRBJ2-5, with a tentative D call TRBD1 (5 bases). Between the trimmed V and J ends, which lost 6 bases and 0 bases, there was a span of 14 bases. The germline V gene has CDR1 MNHEY and CDR2 SVGAGI. This CDR3 has 15 residues. CDR3 DNA: TGTGCCAGCAGCATATCGGTGACAGACCAAGAGACCCAGTACTTC. This encodes CASSISVTDQETQYF.

The chain employs TRBV9 and TRBJ2-1, with no clear D. Trimming stripped 1 base from V and 5 bases from J, with 10 bases between. Germline loops: CDR1 SGDLS, CDR2 YYNGEE. The CDR3 runs 14 residues. Written as DNA, the CDR3 is TGTGCCAGCAGCGTATACGCTGGAGACAATGAGCAGTTCTTC. Protein sequence: CASSVYAGDNEQFF.

This chain uses TRBV19 with TRBJ1-1, with 12 positions matching TRBD1. The CDR3 covers 17 residues. V was clipped by 6 bases and J by 4 bases; unmatched bases: 12. Per germline, CDR1 LNHDA and CDR2 SQIVND (reference sequence). The chain's CDR3 is CASRKPGQGAESTEAFF. CDR3 nucleotide sequence: TGTGCCAGTAGGAAACCGGGACAGGGGGCTGAGAGCACTGAAGCTTTCTTT. Full variable domain (rest looked up from reference TRBV19 and TRBJ1-1): DGGITQSPKYLFRKEGQNVTLSCEQNLNHDAMYWYRQDPGQGLRLIYYSQIVNDFQKGDIAEGYSVSREKKESFPLTVTSAQKNPTAFYLCASRKPGQGAESTEAFFGQGTRLTVV.

The chain uses TRBV5-1 and TRBJ1-1; D uncertain. V lost 0 bases, J lost 4 bases, and 7 bases lay in between. Germline lookup yields CDR1 SGHRS and CDR2 YFSETQ. The CDR3 extends over 13 amino acids. DNA for the CDR3: TGCGCCAGCAGCTTGGGCGGTTTCACTGAAGCTTTCTTT. Its translation: CASSLGGFTEAFF.